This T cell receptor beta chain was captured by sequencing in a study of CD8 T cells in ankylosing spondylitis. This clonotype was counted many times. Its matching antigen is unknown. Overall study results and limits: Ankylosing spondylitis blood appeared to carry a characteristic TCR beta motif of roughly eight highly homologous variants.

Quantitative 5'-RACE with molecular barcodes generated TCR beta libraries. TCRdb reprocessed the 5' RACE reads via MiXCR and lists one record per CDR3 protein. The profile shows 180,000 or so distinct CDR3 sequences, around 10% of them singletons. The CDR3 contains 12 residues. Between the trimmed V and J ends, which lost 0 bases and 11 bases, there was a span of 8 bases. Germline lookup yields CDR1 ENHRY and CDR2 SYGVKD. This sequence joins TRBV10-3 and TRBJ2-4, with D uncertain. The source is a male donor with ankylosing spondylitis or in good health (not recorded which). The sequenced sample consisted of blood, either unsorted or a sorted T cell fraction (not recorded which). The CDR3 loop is CAISESTRFQYF. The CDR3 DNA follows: TGTGCCATCAGTGAGTCAACACGGTTTCAGTACTTC.